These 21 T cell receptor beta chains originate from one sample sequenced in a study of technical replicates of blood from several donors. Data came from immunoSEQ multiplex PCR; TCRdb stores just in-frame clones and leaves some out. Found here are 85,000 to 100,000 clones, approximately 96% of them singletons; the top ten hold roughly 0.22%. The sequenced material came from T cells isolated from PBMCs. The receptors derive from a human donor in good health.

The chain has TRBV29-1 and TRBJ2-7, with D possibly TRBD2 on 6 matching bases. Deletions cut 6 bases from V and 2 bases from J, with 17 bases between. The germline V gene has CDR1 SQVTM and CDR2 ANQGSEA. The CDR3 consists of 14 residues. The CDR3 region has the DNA TGCAGCGTCGTCGGGGAGGACAAGACCTACGAGCAGTACTTC. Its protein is CSVVGEDKTYEQYF.

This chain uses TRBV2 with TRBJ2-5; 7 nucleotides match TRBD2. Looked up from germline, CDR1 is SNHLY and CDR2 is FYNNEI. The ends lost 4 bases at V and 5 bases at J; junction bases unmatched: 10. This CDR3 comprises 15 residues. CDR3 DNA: TGTGCCAGCAGTGCTAGCGGTGATTCTGGGGAGACCCAGTACTTC. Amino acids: CASSASGDSGETQYF. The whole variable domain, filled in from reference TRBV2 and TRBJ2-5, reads EPEVTQTPSHQVTQMGQEVILRCVPISNHLYFYWYRQILGQKVEFLVSFYNNEISEKSEIFDDQFSVERPDGSNFTLKIRSTKLEDSAMYFCASSASGDSGETQYFGPGTRLLVL.

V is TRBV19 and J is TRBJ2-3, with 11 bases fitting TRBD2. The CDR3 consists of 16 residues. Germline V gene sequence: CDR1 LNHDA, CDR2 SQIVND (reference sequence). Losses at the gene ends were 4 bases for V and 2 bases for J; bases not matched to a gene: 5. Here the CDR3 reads CASSTLAGGTTDTQYF. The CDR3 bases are TGTGCCAGTAGTACTCTAGCGGGGGGAACCACAGATACGCAGTATTTT.

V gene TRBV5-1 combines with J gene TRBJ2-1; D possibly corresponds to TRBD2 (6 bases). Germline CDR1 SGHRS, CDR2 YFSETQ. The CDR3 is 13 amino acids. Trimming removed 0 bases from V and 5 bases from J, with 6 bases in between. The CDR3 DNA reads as TGCGCCAGCAGCTTGGGGGGGGACAATGAGCAGTTCTTC. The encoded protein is CASSLGGDNEQFF. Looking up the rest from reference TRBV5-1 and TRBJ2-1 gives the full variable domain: KAGVTQTPRYLIKTRGQQVTLSCSPISGHRSVSWYQQTPGQGLQFLFEYFSETQRNKGNFPGRFSGRQFSNSRSEMNVSTLELGDSALYLCASSLGGDNEQFFGPGTRLTVL.

CDR3 sequence reads: CASGKWGVGTDTQYF. CDR3 bases: TGTGCCAGCGGGAAGTGGGGAGTTGGCACAGATACGCAGTATTTT. This chain links TRBV6-1 with TRBJ2-3, with D perhaps matching TRBD2 (5 bases). The CDR3 is 15 residues long. The V end lost 8 bases, the J end lost 1 base, and 16 bases lay between the germline ends. Germline loops: CDR1 MNHNS, CDR2 SASEGT.

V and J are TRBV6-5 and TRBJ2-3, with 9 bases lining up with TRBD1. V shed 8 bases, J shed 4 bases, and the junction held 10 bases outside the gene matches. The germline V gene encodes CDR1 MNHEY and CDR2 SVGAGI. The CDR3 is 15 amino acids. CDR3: CASSRGTGRSDTQYF. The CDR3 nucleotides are TGTGCCAGCTCCCGCGGGACAGGGAGGTCAGATACGCAGTATTTT.

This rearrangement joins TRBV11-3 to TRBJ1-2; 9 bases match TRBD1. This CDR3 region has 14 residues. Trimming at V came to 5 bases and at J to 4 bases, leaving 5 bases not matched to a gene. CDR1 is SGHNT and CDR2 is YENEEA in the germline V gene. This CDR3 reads CASSPQGAGYGYTF. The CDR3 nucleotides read TGTGCCAGCAGCCCACAGGGGGCCGGCTATGGCTACACCTTC.

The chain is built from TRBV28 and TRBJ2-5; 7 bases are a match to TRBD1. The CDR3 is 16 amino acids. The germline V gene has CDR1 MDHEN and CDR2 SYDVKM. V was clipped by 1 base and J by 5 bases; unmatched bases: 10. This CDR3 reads CASSLYEGAERETQYF. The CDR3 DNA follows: TGTGCCAGCAGTTTATACGAGGGGGCGGAGAGGGAGACCCAGTACTTC.

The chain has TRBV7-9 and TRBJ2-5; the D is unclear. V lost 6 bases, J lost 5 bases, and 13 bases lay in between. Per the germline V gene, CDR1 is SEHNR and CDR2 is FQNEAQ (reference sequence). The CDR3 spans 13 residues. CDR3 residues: CASSPHGVETQYF. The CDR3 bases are TGTGCCAGCAGTCCTCATGGAGTGGAGACCCAGTACTTC.

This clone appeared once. CDR3 nucleotide sequence: TGTGCCAGTATGACAGCTGAGAACACTGAAGCTTTCTTT. It is translated as CASMTAENTEAFF. The rearrangement uses TRBV19 and TRBJ1-1; a weak D match, TRBD1 (5 bases). The CDR3 has 13 amino acids. V lost 7 bases and J lost 1, with 10 bases in between. CDR1 and CDR2 (germline): LNHDA, SQIVND (reference sequence).

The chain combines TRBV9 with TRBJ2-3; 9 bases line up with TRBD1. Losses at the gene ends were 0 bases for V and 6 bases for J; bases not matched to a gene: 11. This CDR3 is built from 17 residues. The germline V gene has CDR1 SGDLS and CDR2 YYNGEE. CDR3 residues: CASSVDGSTGGVDTQYF. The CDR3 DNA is TGTGCCAGCAGCGTAGACGGATCGACAGGGGGAGTGGATACGCAGTATTTT.

CDR3 residues: CASSLGWLSERETQYF. Here the CDR3 DNA reads TGTGCCAGCAGCTTAGGTTGGTTAAGCGAACGAGAGACCCAGTACTTC. This chain links TRBV11-2 with TRBJ2-5; D is unclear. The CDR3 has 16 residues. Per the germline V gene, CDR1 is SGHAT and CDR2 is FQNNGV. V was clipped by 1 base and J by 4 bases, with 16 bases between them.

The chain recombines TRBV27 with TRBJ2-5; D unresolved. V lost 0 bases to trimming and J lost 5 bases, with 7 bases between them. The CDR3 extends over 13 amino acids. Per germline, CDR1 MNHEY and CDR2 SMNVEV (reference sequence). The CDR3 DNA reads TGTGCCAGCAGTTTATCATACTGGGAGACCCAGTACTTC. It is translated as CASSLSYWETQYF.

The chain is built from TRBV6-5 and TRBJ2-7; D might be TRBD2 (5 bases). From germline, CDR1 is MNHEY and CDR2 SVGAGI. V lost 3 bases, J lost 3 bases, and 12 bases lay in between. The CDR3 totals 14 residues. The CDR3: CASSYGLADYEQYF. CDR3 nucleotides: TGTGCCAGCAGTTATGGGCTAGCTGACTACGAGCAGTACTTC.

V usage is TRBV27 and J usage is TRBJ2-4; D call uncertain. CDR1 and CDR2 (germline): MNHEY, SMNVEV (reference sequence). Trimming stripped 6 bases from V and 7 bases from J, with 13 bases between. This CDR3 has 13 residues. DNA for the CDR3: TGTGCCAGCAGCCCACTATCACGGAACATTCAGTACTTC. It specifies CASSPLSRNIQYF.

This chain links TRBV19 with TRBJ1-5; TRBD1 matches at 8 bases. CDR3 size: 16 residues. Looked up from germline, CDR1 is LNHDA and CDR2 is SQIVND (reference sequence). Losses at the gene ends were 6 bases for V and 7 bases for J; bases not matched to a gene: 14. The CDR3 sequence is CASRPLDGQGVQPQHF. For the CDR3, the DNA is TGTGCCAGTAGGCCCTTGGACGGACAGGGTGTACAGCCCCAGCATTTT. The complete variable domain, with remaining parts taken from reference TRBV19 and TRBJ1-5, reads DGGITQSPKYLFRKEGQNVTLSCEQNLNHDAMYWYRQDPGQGLRLIYYSQIVNDFQKGDIAEGYSVSREKKESFPLTVTSAQKNPTAFYLCASRPLDGQGVQPQHFGDGTRLSIL.

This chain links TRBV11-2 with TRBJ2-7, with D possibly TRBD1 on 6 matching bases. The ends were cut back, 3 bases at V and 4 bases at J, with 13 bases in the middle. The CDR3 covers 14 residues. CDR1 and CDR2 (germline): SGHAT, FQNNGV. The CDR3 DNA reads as TGTGCCAGCAGCTTCCCCGGGACATTATACGAGCAGTACTTC. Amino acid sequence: CASSFPGTLYEQYF.

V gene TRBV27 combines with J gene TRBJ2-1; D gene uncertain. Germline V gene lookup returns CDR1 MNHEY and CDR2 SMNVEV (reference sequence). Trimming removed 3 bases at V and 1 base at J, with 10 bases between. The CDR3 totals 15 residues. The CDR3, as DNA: TGTGCCAGCAGTTTGATTAAGCGTTCCTACAATGAGCAGTTCTTC. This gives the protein CASSLIKRSYNEQFF.

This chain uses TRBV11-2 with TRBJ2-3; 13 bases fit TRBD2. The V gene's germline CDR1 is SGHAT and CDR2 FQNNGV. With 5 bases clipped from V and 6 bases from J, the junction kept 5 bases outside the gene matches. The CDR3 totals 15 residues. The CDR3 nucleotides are TGTGCCAGCAGCCGGACTAGCGGGGGAGGGGATACGCAGTATTTT. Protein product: CASSRTSGGGDTQYF.

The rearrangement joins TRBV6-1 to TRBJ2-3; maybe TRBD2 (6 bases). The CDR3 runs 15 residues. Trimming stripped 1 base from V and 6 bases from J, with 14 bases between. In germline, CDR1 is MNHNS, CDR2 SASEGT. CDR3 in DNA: TGTGCCAGCAGTGAAGAATGGGACTTATCCGATACGCAGTATTTT. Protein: CASSEEWDLSDTQYF.

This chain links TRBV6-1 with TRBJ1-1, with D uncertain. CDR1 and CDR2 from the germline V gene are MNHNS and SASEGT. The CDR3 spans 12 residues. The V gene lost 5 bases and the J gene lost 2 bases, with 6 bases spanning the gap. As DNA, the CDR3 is TGTGCCAGCAGTCTCAGAAACACTGAAGCTTTCTTT. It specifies CASSLRNTEAFF.